One sample yielded the 24 T cell receptor beta chains listed below, sequenced in a study of cytomegalovirus exposure and HLA in healthy donors. Amplification used 60 Vbeta primers and 13 Jbeta primers. Libraries were prepared by immunoSEQ multiplex PCR; TCRdb keeps only in-frame clonotypes and omits some of them. Found here are about 140,000 clones, approximately 80% of them singletons; the top ten hold 13% to 15%. Material: PBMCs. Source of these receptors: a woman aged 40 to 50 in good health and CMV-seronegative.

The rearrangement uses TRBV27 and TRBJ1-5, with D unclear. This CDR3 contains 14 residues. V was trimmed by 2 bases and J by 3 bases, leaving 8 bases between them. Germline CDR1 reads MNHEY; CDR2 reads SMNVEV (reference sequence). This CDR3 is CASSLQRDNQPQHF. CDR3 DNA: TGTGCCAGCAGTTTACAGAGGGACAATCAGCCCCAGCATTTT.

The chain combines TRBV28 with TRBJ1-6; 7 nucleotides match TRBD1. CDR1 and CDR2 from the germline V gene are MDHEN and SYDVKM. With 2 bases clipped from V and 9 bases from J, the junction kept 10 bases outside the gene matches. This CDR3 region has 16 residues. CDR3 in amino acids: CASSLPTGTKSSPLHF. The CDR3 DNA reads as TGTGCCAGCAGTTTACCGACAGGGACCAAATCTTCACCCCTCCACTTT.

This clone was recorded only once. The CDR3, as DNA: TGTGCCAGCAGTGAAGGGGGACAGGGTCGGACCCAGTACTTC. Translating gives CASSEGGQGRTQYF. The rearrangement links TRBV2 to TRBJ2-5; 9 bases are shared with TRBD1. The CDR3 spans 14 residues. Germline CDR1 SNHLY, CDR2 FYNNEI. V was pared by 1 base and J by 7 bases, with 4 bases of the junction left unmatched.

V gene TRBV29-1 combines with J gene TRBJ2-5, with 7 bases that match TRBD1. Germline-derived CDR1 and CDR2 are SQVTM and ANQGSEA. The CDR3 is made up of 15 amino acids. V trimming: 5 bases; J trimming: 5 bases; junction bases outside the gene matches: 14. CDR3: CSVSPRTGRGETQYF. The CDR3 nucleotides read TGCAGCGTTAGCCCGAGGACAGGACGTGGGGAGACCCAGTACTTC.

The chain is built from TRBV15 and TRBJ2-5; 13 bases are a match to TRBD2. Germline lookup yields CDR1 LNHNV and CDR2 YYDKDF (reference sequence). This CDR3 is built from 21 residues. Germline trimming cut 1 base from V and 1 base from J; bases unmatched to any gene: 15. The CDR3 bases are TGTGCCACCAGCAGAGGCGAAGAGGGGACTAGCGGGATTGGGAGCCAAGAGACCCAGTACTTC. It specifies CATSRGEEGTSGIGSQETQYF.

V and J are TRBV7-7 and TRBJ1-5, with no clear D. The germline gives CDR1 SSHAT, CDR2 FNYEAQ (reference sequence). V was trimmed by 5 bases and J by 3 bases, leaving 14 bases between them. This CDR3 is built from 15 residues. CDR3 region: CASSPLRRINQPQHF. CDR3 bases: TGTGCCAGCAGCCCGTTAAGGCGGATCAATCAGCCCCAGCATTTT.

This clone appeared a single time. This chain's CDR3 is CASSRTDNTEAFF. CDR3 coding DNA: TGTGCCAGCAGTAGGACAGACAACACTGAAGCTTTCTTT. The rearrangement uses TRBV28 and TRBJ1-1; the D gene is possibly TRBD1 (6 bases). Trimming pared 5 bases from V and 2 bases from J, leaving 9 bases between. Germline CDR1 and CDR2: MDHEN and SYDVKM. CDR3 length: 13 amino acids.

J is TRBJ2-2 and V is TRBV6-6; 7 nucleotides line up with TRBD2. This CDR3 has 14 amino acids. Germline-derived CDR1 and CDR2 are MNHNY and SVGAGI (reference sequence). CDR3 bases: TGTGCGGGATGCCAGCGGGGCGCCCCCGGGGAGCTGTTTTTT. Encoded protein: CAGCQRGAPGELFF.

In its sample, this clone was seen a few times. The CDR3 loop is CASRHRRGEQEAFF. CDR3 DNA: TGCGCCAGCAGACACCGCAGGGGGGAACAAGAAGCTTTCTTT. V gene TRBV10-2 combines with J gene TRBJ1-1; 7 bases line up with TRBD1. The junction had 12 bases not matched to a gene; V was cut back by 6 bases and J by 8 bases. CDR1 is WSHSY, CDR2 SAAADI, per germline. CDR3 length: 14 amino acids.

The genes are TRBV28 and TRBJ2-1; perhaps TRBD1 as D (5 bases). Germline-derived CDR1 and CDR2 are MDHEN and SYDVKM. V lost 3 bases, J lost 0 bases, and 9 bases lay in between. This CDR3 is built from 15 residues. The CDR3 coding sequence is TGTGCCAGCAGTTTCGACAGTAGCTCCTACAATGAGCAGTTCTTC. Its translation: CASSFDSSSYNEQFF.

This sequence joins TRBV6-5 and TRBJ1-5; possibly TRBD1 for D (5 bases). Trimming shortened V by 4 bases and J by 5 bases, and 12 bases separated the two germline ends. CDR3 length equals 14 residues. Germline lookup yields CDR1 MNHEY and CDR2 SVGAGI. CDR3 bases: TGTGCCAGCAGTTCGGGGGTCCGCTATCAGCCCCAGCATTTT. Protein sequence: CASSSGVRYQPQHF.

The chain joins TRBV28 to TRBJ1-6; 10 nucleotides match TRBD1. Germline V gene data show CDR1 as MDHEN and CDR2 as SYDVKM. The CDR3 extends over 17 amino acids. The junction had 14 bases not matched to a gene; V was cut back by 10 bases and J by 5 bases. In DNA, the CDR3 is TGTGCCACCAGGGACAGGGGAACAGGGGAGAATAATTCACCCCTCCACTTT. It is translated as CATRDRGTGENNSPLHF.

This clone was detected only once. V gene TRBV28 combines with J gene TRBJ2-1; D is perhaps TRBD1 (5 bases). This CDR3 spans 16 amino acids. Trimming removed 7 bases from V and 5 bases from J, with 21 bases in between. CDR1 and CDR2 (germline): MDHEN, SYDVKM. The CDR3 coding sequence is TGTGCCAGCAAAAGAAGCGTTTCAGGGTACCACAATGAGCAGTTCTTC. Translated: CASKRSVSGYHNEQFF.

This chain joins TRBV9 and TRBJ2-5; a weak D match, TRBD2 (6 bases). Germline values: CDR1 SGDLS, CDR2 YYNGEE. V was trimmed by 4 bases and J by 4 bases, leaving 14 bases between them. CDR3 length: 14 amino acids. The CDR3 nucleotides read TGTGCCAGCAGCTGGGGGGTAGGAGCAGAGACCCAGTACTTC. This translates into CASSWGVGAETQYF. The full variable domain, completed using reference TRBV9 and TRBJ2-5, is DSGVTQTPKHLITATGQRVTLRCSPRSGDLSVYWYQQSLDQGLQFLIQYYNGEERAKGNILERFSAQQFPDLHSELNLSSLELGDSALYFCASSWGVGAETQYFGPGTRLLVL.

The V call is TRBV18, the J call TRBJ2-3; 12 bases fit TRBD2. This CDR3 region has 16 residues. From germline, CDR1 is KGHSH and CDR2 LQKENI. V gave up 6 bases and J gave up 2 bases; unmatched junction bases: 6. As DNA, the CDR3 is TGTGCCAGCTCGCCTTGGACTAGCGGGAACACAGATACGCAGTATTTT. Protein sequence: CASSPWTSGNTDTQYF.

This clone was recorded a few times. V usage is TRBV7-3 and J usage is TRBJ2-5, with a possible D match to TRBD1 (5 bases). Germline CDR1 reads SGHTA; CDR2 reads FQGTGA. The CDR3 consists of 15 residues. Deletions cut 1 base from V and 4 bases from J, with 13 bases between. CDR3 amino acids: CASSLIPGPGETQYF. In DNA, the CDR3 is TGTGCCAGCAGCTTAATTCCAGGGCCAGGAGAGACCCAGTACTTC.

This chain uses TRBV9 with TRBJ2-3, with 9 bases identical to TRBD1. The V segment lost 3 bases and the J segment 1 base; nucleotides outside the gene matches: 6. CDR1 SGDLS and CDR2 YYNGEE come from the germline V gene. The CDR3 loop spans 16 amino acids. The CDR3 loop reads CASSATRQGGTDTQYF. CDR3 nucleotide sequence: TGTGCCAGCAGCGCCACGAGACAGGGGGGCACAGATACGCAGTATTTT.

The table lists this clone with a few counts. The chain recombines TRBV7-7 with TRBJ1-3, with D possibly matching TRBD1 (6 bases). The CDR3 sequence is 14 residues long. V was cut by 4 bases and J by 9 bases, with 16 bases left in between. In germline, CDR1 is SSHAT, CDR2 FNYEAQ (reference sequence). CDR3 region: CASSYESFRGTIYF. The CDR3 DNA reads as TGTGCCAGCAGCTACGAATCTTTCAGGGGCACCATATATTTT.

This chain uses TRBV6-5 with TRBJ1-1, with D hard to call. Germline lookup yields CDR1 MNHEY and CDR2 SVGAGI. Trimming cost V 9 bases and J 1 base, with 6 bases left between them. There are 11 residues in the CDR3. The CDR3 spells CASVQNTEAFF. The CDR3 DNA reads TGTGCCAGTGTCCAGAACACTGAAGCTTTCTTT.

This clone was seen a handful of times. This chain links TRBV5-6 with TRBJ1-2; perhaps TRBD1 as D (5 bases). Trimming pared 4 bases from V and 4 bases from J, leaving 20 bases between. The CDR3 has 16 amino acids. The V gene's germline CDR1 is SGHDT and CDR2 YYEEEE. Here the CDR3 reads CASSLWVVGTGYGYTF. The CDR3 DNA reads TGTGCCAGCAGCCTTTGGGTGGTGGGGACTGGCTATGGCTACACCTTC.

The sample holds a few counts of this clone. The chain couples TRBV6-1 to TRBJ2-2, with TRBD1 identical over 7 bases. This CDR3 has 15 amino acids. Germline trimming cut 2 bases from V and 0 bases from J; bases unmatched to any gene: 0. Germline CDR1 MNHNS, CDR2 SASEGT. As DNA, the CDR3 is TGTGCCAGCAGTGAACAGGGGGCGAACACCGGGGAGCTGTTTTTT. It encodes CASSEQGANTGELFF.

The CDR3 region has the DNA TGTGCCAGCAGCTGGGACAGGGTAGGAGATTCACCCCTCCACTTT. Protein product: CASSWDRVGDSPLHF. The V and J genes are TRBV5-5 and TRBJ1-6; 9 bases fit TRBD1. This CDR3 has 15 amino acids. Unmatched junction bases numbered 6, after V lost 3 bases and J lost 8 bases. Germline CDR1 reads SGHKS; CDR2 reads YYEKEE (reference sequence).

In nucleotides, the CDR3 is TGTGCCAGCAGATACGGTGGGACTAGCGGCAAAGAGACCCAGTACTTC. Translation gives CASRYGGTSGKETQYF. This sequence joins TRBV6-5 and TRBJ2-5, with 11 bases lining up with TRBD2. The CDR3 is 16 residues long. The J segment lost 3 bases and the V segment lost 6 bases, leaving 9 bases of the junction unmatched. Per germline, CDR1 MNHEY and CDR2 SVGAGI.

The rearrangement links TRBV15 to TRBJ2-1, with 9 bases lining up with TRBD2. Per the germline V gene, CDR1 is LNHNV and CDR2 is YYDKDF (reference sequence). This CDR3 contains 16 residues. The ends lost 5 bases at V and 7 bases at J; junction bases unmatched: 12. The CDR3 spells CATSEILAGLRNEQFF. The CDR3 DNA follows: TGTGCCACCAGCGAAATCCTAGCGGGACTCAGAAATGAGCAGTTCTTC.